Sequencing of this T cell receptor beta chain was carried out in a study of cytomegalovirus exposure and HLA in healthy donors. The donors (healthy individuals) were bone marrow donors. With 3 bases clipped from V and 5 bases from J, the junction kept 7 bases outside the gene matches. The CDR3 length is 14 residues. The germline V gene has CDR1 SGHRS and CDR2 YFSETQ. Study results and caveats: Within a later analysis, the majority of CMV-associated TCR beta chains appeared HLA-restricted. What a later analysis showed was that several of the most significant clusters appeared linked to common viral pathogens. Later genetic work tied a missense DCLRE1C variant to beta-chain V and J trimming.

Note on this clone: Its antigen is currently unknown.

The study ran its PCR with 60 Vbeta and 13 Jbeta primers. Assay used: immunoSEQ multiplex PCR; TCRdb lists only in-frame clones, some missing. There are under 200,000 clones in the sample; approximately 72% occur only once, and approximately 1.5% lies in the top ten. The gene calls are TRBV5-1 and TRBJ1-1; TRBD1 agrees at 7 bases. The sequence came from a man between 50 and 59 years old in good health and CMV-seronegative. Source material: PBMCs. The CDR3 DNA reads TGCGCCAGCAGCTCCGGGACAGTATATACTGAAGCTTTCTTT. It is translated as CASSSGTVYTEAFF.